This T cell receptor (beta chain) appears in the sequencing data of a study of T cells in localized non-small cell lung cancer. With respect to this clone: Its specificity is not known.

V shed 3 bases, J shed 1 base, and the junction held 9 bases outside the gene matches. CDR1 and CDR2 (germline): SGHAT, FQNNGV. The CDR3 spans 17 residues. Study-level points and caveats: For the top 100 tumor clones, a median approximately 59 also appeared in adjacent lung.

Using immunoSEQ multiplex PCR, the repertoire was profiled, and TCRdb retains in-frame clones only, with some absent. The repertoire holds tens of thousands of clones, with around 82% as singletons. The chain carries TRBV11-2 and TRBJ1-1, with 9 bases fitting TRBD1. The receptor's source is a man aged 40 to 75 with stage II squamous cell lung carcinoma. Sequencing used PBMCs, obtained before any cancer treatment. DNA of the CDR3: TGTGCCAGCAGCTTGGGGAGGTGGACAGGGGAGAACACTGAAGCTTTCTTT. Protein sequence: CASSLGRWTGENTEAFF.